Listed below are T cell receptor beta chains from one sample, sequenced in a study of CD8 T cells in Susac syndrome. From the immunoSEQ multiplex PCR reads, TCRdb called clonotypes with MiXCR, one entry per CDR3 protein. The sample yields some 200,000 distinct CDR3 sequences, nearly 95% seen once. Sequencing was done on a sample of CD4+ T cells from PBMCs. These receptors all come from a human donor with multiple sclerosis. Both conserved end residues are part of each CDR3. The D gene is left open where the match is weak. Not all rows give a size; the values are once, few, many and, for expanded clones, a class.

V: TRBV3-1; J: TRBJ2-3; size: .; D: TRBD2; length: 16; DNA: TGTGCCAGCAGCCAAGTGGCGGGGGGCGTCACAGATACGCAGTATTTT; CDR3: CASSQVAGGVTDTQYF
V: TRBV10-2; J: TRBJ2-7; size: .; D: TRBD2; length: 16; DNA: TGCGCCAGCAGAGCCGGACTAGCGGTGGCCCCCTACGAGCAGTACTTC; CDR3: CASRAGLAVAPYEQYF
V: TRBV11-2; J: TRBJ1-5; size: .; D: TRBD1; length: 16; DNA: TGTGCCAGCTCCCGTGGAGGGGGCCGCGGGTATCAGCCCCAGCATTTT; CDR3: CASSRGGGRGYQPQHF
V: TRBV3-1; J: TRBJ2-7; size: few; D: TRBD1; length: 13; DNA: TGTGCCAGCAGCCCCCAGGGGGCGGGTGAGCAGTACTTC; CDR3: CASSPQGAGEQYF
V: TRBV30; J: TRBJ1-1; size: .; D: .; length: 13; DNA: TGTGCCTGGACGTCGCAGTTGAACACTGAAGCTTTCTTT; CDR3: CAWTSQLNTEAFF
V: TRBV9; J: TRBJ1-2; size: .; D: TRBD1; length: 15; DNA: TGTGCCAGCAGCGTCGCCGGGACAGGTGACTATGGCTACACCTTC; CDR3: CASSVAGTGDYGYTF
V: TRBV5-4; J: TRBJ2-5; size: .; D: .; length: 14; DNA: TGTGCCAGCAGCCAGGACAGTTACCAAGAGACCCAGTACTTC; CDR3: CASSQDSYQETQYF
V: TRBV5-1; J: TRBJ1-1; size: .; D: .; length: 13; DNA: TGCGCCAGCAGCTGGCCCAAAAACACTGAAGCTTTCTTT; CDR3: CASSWPKNTEAFF
V: TRBV7-2; J: TRBJ2-7; size: few; D: .; length: 13; DNA: TGTGCCAGCAGCTTAACGGACTTCTACGAGCAGTACTTC; CDR3: CASSLTDFYEQYF
V: TRBV2; J: TRBJ1-5; size: .; D: TRBD1; length: 14; DNA: TGTGCCAGCAGCCTCCAGGGGGCCGGTCAGCCCCAGCATTTT; CDR3: CASSLQGAGQPQHF
V: TRBV12-3/TRBV12-4; J: TRBJ2-7; size: .; D: TRBD1; length: 15; DNA: TGTGCCAGCAGTTCGAGGGACAGGGTTAAGGAGGAGCAGTACTTC; CDR3: CASSSRDRVKEEQYF
V: TRBV9; J: TRBJ2-1; size: .; D: .; length: 12; DNA: TGTGCCAGCAGCGTACATATCGGCGAGCAGTTCTTC; CDR3: CASSVHIGEQFF